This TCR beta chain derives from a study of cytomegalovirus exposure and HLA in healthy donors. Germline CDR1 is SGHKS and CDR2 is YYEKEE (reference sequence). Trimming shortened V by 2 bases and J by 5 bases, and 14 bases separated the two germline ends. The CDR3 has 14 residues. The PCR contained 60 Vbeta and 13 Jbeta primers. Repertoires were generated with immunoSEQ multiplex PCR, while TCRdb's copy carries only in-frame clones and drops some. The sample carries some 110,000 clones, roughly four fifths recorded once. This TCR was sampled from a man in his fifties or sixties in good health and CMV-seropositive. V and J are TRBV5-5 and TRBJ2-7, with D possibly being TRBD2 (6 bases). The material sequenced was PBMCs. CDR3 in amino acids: CASSFPREQDEQYF. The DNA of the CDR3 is TGTGCCAGCAGCTTCCCCCGGGAGCAAGACGAGCAGTACTTC.